This passage covers 5 T cell receptor beta chains from one sample sequenced in a study of identical twins. A single record per CDR3 protein comes from TCRdb applying MiXCR to the 5' RACE reads. The sample carries roughly 720,000 distinct CDR3 sequences, over 15% recorded once. These sequences were also reported in another study, on T cells expressing NK-cell markers.

The source material was PBMCs. The receptors shown here come from a woman under 30 in good health.

The sample holds many counts of this clonotype. The J gene is TRBJ2-6, the V gene TRBV9; D is perhaps TRBD2 (5 bases). Trimming pared 3 bases from V and 0 bases from J, leaving 16 bases between. CDR1 is SGDLS, CDR2 YYNGEE, per germline. The CDR3 runs to 18 residues. The CDR3 sequence is CASSAESGRASGANVLTF. In nucleotides, the CDR3 is TGTGCCAGCAGCGCGGAGAGCGGACGGGCCTCTGGGGCCAACGTCCTGACTTTC.

This clonotype was counted many times. This chain links TRBV11-2 with TRBJ1-2; a weak D match, TRBD1 (5 bases). Germline lookup yields CDR1 SGHAT and CDR2 FQNNGV. V was shortened by 0 bases and J by 4 bases, with 12 bases between the two germline ends. This CDR3 spans 15 amino acids. The CDR3, as DNA: TGTGCCAGCAGCTTAGATCCAGGGATCGGCTATGGCTACACCTTC. The encoded protein is CASSLDPGIGYGYTF.

This clonotype showed up just a few times. The chain uses TRBV12-3 or TRBV12-4 and TRBJ2-2, with D uncertain. Trimming removed 11 bases from V and 4 bases from J, with 14 bases in between. This CDR3 is 13 amino acids long. CDR3 DNA sequence: TGTGCCCTGTCCTTGGTAGGCACCGGGGAGCTGTTTTTT. Translated: CALSLVGTGELFF.

This clonotype was counted a few times. The rearrangement joins TRBV20-1 to TRBJ2-5; weak D call: TRBD1 (5 bases). Trimming cost V 0 bases and J 3 bases, with 11 bases left between them. CDR1 and CDR2 (germline): DFQATT, SNEGSKA (reference sequence). The CDR3 covers 14 residues. CDR3 in amino acids: CSARDYAGKETQYF. The DNA of the CDR3 is TGCAGTGCTAGAGATTACGCAGGGAAAGAGACCCAGTACTTC.

This clonotype showed up just a few times. V is TRBV2 and J is TRBJ2-1; D remains ambiguous. The V and J ends lost 6 bases and 9 bases respectively, with 12 bases between them. Germline loops: CDR1 SNHLY, CDR2 FYNNEI. This CDR3 region has 12 residues. The CDR3 DNA sequence: TGTGCCAGCAGCGCCTCCGGTGGTGAGCAGTTCTTC. As protein: CASSASGGEQFF.